These 24 T cell receptor beta chains originate from one sample sequenced in a study of blood T cell repertoires in COVID-19. Produced via immunoSEQ multiplex PCR; TCRdb's table is partial and in-frame only. Here the sample spans 200,000 to 250,000 clones, 88% being singletons. The sample was PBMCs or T cells enriched from blood (not recorded which). The receptor source for this set is a woman in her thirties who had recovered from COVID-19.

The J gene is TRBJ2-7, the V gene TRBV4-3; 8 bases fit TRBD1. Germline V gene sequence: CDR1 LGHNA, CDR2 YSLEER. This CDR3 is built from 15 residues. With V trimmed by 1 base and J by 1 base, 3 bases remained unmatched. CDR3 residues: CASSQGGTGSYEQYF. The CDR3, as DNA: TGCGCCAGCAGCCAAGGGGGGACAGGTTCCTACGAGCAGTACTTC.

The chain joins TRBV27 to TRBJ1-6; possibly TRBD1 for D (5 bases). CDR1 and CDR2 from the germline V gene are MNHEY and SMNVEV (reference sequence). This CDR3 contains 15 residues. Trimming removed 7 bases at V and 3 bases at J, with 13 bases between. CDR3: CASTWRQSYNSPLHF. The CDR3 DNA sequence: TGTGCCAGCACCTGGAGACAGAGCTATAATTCACCCCTCCACTTT.

This chain joins TRBV15 and TRBJ1-2, with TRBD1 matching over 8 bases. CDR1 and CDR2 (germline): LNHNV, YYDKDF (reference sequence). The CDR3 is 15 amino acids. V shed 2 bases and J 1 base; nucleotides not matched to a gene: 3. The chain's CDR3 is CATSRYRGDNYGYTF. CDR3 in DNA: TGTGCCACCAGCAGATACAGGGGGGATAACTATGGCTACACCTTC.

This clone was detected once. V usage is TRBV7-2 and J usage is TRBJ2-3; weak D call: TRBD2 (5 bases). The CDR3 is 14 amino acids. Trimming removed 4 bases from V and 0 bases from J, with 8 bases in between. CDR1 and CDR2 from the germline V gene are SGHTA and FQGNSA. The CDR3 loop is CASSSLASTDTQYF. CDR3 sequence (DNA): TGTGCCAGCAGCTCTCTAGCTAGCACAGATACGCAGTATTTT.

V and J are TRBV5-4 and TRBJ2-5; 8 bases match TRBD2. CDR1 is SGHNT and CDR2 is YYREEE in the germline V gene (reference sequence). The CDR3 extends over 12 amino acids. J lost 5 bases, V lost 8 bases, and 5 bases had no gene match. CDR3 protein: CASSGARETQYF. The DNA for the CDR3 is TGTGCCAGTAGCGGGGCCAGGGAGACCCAGTACTTC.

The rearrangement links TRBV11-2 to TRBJ1-1, with D possibly matching TRBD1 (5 bases). V lost 3 bases and J lost 4, with 15 bases in between. Germline CDR1 and CDR2: SGHAT and FQNNGV. The length of the CDR3 is 15 residues. CDR3 loop: CASSFLGGGSTEAFF. CDR3 DNA: TGTGCCAGCAGCTTCCTCGGGGGGGGTAGCACTGAAGCTTTCTTT.

This clone was observed a single time. The J gene is TRBJ2-6, the V gene TRBV19; D remains unclear. This CDR3 is 14 amino acids long. Germline CDR1 LNHDA, CDR2 SQIVND (reference sequence). The ends were cut back, 9 bases at V and 0 bases at J, with 9 bases in the middle. In DNA form, the CDR3 reads TGTGCCAGCTCGAGAGGCTCTGGGGCCAACGTCCTGACTTTC. It yields the protein CASSRGSGANVLTF.

The chain links TRBV2 to TRBJ2-7; 8 bases align to TRBD2. The CDR3 loop spans 16 amino acids. Germline V gene lookup returns CDR1 SNHLY and CDR2 FYNNEI. Losses at the gene ends were 4 bases for V and 4 bases for J; bases not matched to a gene: 12. CDR3 loop: CASSGGPILADYEQYF. The CDR3 coding sequence is TGTGCCAGCAGTGGGGGTCCAATACTAGCGGATTACGAGCAGTACTTC.

The chain combines TRBV12-5 with TRBJ2-2; 9 nucleotides line up with TRBD1. From germline, CDR1 is LGHNT and CDR2 FRNRAP. The V and J ends lost 3 bases and 3 bases, in that order; junction bases with no gene match: 8. This CDR3 has 17 amino acids. CDR3 DNA: TGTGCTAGTGGTTTCTTTTTGGACAGGGGAGACACCGGGGAGCTGTTTTTT. It specifies CASGFFLDRGDTGELFF.

The rearrangement links TRBV7-6 to TRBJ1-2; 9 nucleotides align to TRBD1. This CDR3 has 16 amino acids. Germline CDR1 reads SGHVS; CDR2 reads FNYEAQ. The V gene end was trimmed by 1 base and the J gene end by 6 bases; junction bases not matched to a gene: 9. The CDR3 nucleotides are TGTGCCAGCAGCTTAGGGAAGACAGGGGGTTCTGATGGCTACACCTTC. Translated: CASSLGKTGGSDGYTF.

The rearrangement links TRBV10-3 to TRBJ1-5, with D possibly TRBD1 on 6 matching bases. This CDR3 spans 16 amino acids. Germline CDR1 ENHRY, CDR2 SYGVKD. Trimming cost V 4 bases and J 6 bases, with 19 bases left between them. The CDR3 DNA reads as TGTGCCATCAGTGTCACGAAAGCAGGGGACGGTCAGCCCCAGCATTTT. Translating gives CAISVTKAGDGQPQHF.

The chain combines TRBV7-2 with TRBJ2-3; 9 nucleotides agree with TRBD2. The CDR3 has 14 residues. V lost 4 bases, J lost 7 bases, and 6 bases stayed unmatched. The V gene's germline CDR1 is SGHTA and CDR2 FQGNSA. In DNA, the CDR3 is TGTGCCAGCAGCTCTAGAACTAGCGGGTATACGCAGTATTTT. This sequence encodes CASSSRTSGYTQYF.

This chain connects TRBV9 to TRBJ2-1; the match to TRBD2 covers 9 bases. The V gene end was trimmed by 3 bases and the J gene end by 0 bases; junction bases not matched to a gene: 7. The CDR3 length is 17 residues. Germline assignment: CDR1 SGDLS and CDR2 YYNGEE. In nucleotides, the CDR3 is TGTGCCAGCAGCGCACAAGTAGCGGGGGTCTCCTACAATGAGCAGTTCTTC. Amino acids: CASSAQVAGVSYNEQFF. Complete variable domain (other parts from reference TRBV9 and TRBJ2-1): DSGVTQTPKHLITATGQRVTLRCSPRSGDLSVYWYQQSLDQGLQFLIQYYNGEERAKGNILERFSAQQFPDLHSELNLSSLELGDSALYFCASSAQVAGVSYNEQFFGPGTRLTVL.

The chain is built from TRBV3-1 (or the pseudogene TRBV3-2) and TRBJ2-2; possible D gene TRBD1, 6 bases. CDR3 size: 16 residues. Germline V CDR1 and CDR2: LGHDT, YNNKEL (reference sequence). V was trimmed by 1 base and J by 4 bases, leaving 13 bases between them. The CDR3 is CASSQARQGSTGELFF. For the CDR3, the DNA is TGTGCCAGCAGCCAAGCTCGGCAGGGGAGCACCGGGGAGCTGTTTTTT.

V is TRBV15 and J is TRBJ2-1; a weak D match, TRBD1 (5 bases). Germline V gene lookup returns CDR1 LNHNV and CDR2 YYDKDF (reference sequence). Deletions cut 5 bases from V and 3 bases from J, with 11 bases between. This CDR3 region has 14 residues. CDR3: CATSGDRSYNEQFF. The CDR3 nucleotides read TGTGCCACCAGCGGCGACAGAAGCTACAATGAGCAGTTCTTC.

This clone was counted between two and nine times. V usage is TRBV19 and J usage is TRBJ1-1; TRBD1 is a possible D gene (5 bases). CDR1 and CDR2 from the germline V gene are LNHDA and SQIVND (reference sequence). This CDR3 is 15 amino acids long. V lost 8 bases and J 2 bases, leaving 18 bases between the germline ends. CDR3 in DNA: TGTGCCAGTGCAAACCGCAGGGCAGGAAACACTGAAGCTTTCTTT. It yields the protein CASANRRAGNTEAFF. Complete variable domain (other parts from reference TRBV19 and TRBJ1-1): DGGITQSPKYLFRKEGQNVTLSCEQNLNHDAMYWYRQDPGQGLRLIYYSQIVNDFQKGDIAEGYSVSREKKESFPLTVTSAQKNPTAFYLCASANRRAGNTEAFFGQGTRLTVV.

This clone was detected only a few times. The chain carries TRBV7-2 and TRBJ1-3, with 8 bases identical to TRBD1. V shed 5 bases, J shed 3 bases, and the junction held 12 bases outside the gene matches. The CDR3 sequence is 17 residues long. CDR1 is SGHTA, CDR2 FQGNSA, per germline. The CDR3 coding sequence is TGTGCCAGCAGCGAAGACCCGGACAGGGTCATTGGAAACACCATATATTTT. Residues: CASSEDPDRVIGNTIYF. Full variable domain (remainder filled in from reference TRBV7-2 and TRBJ1-3): GAGVSQSPSNKVTEKGKDVELRCDPISGHTALYWYRQSLGQGLEFLIYFQGNSAPDKSGLPSDRFSAERTGGSVSTLTIQRTQQEDSAVYLCASSEDPDRVIGNTIYFGEGSWLTVV.

This chain uses TRBV7-3 with TRBJ2-1, with no clear D. The length of the CDR3 is 13 residues. V dropped 5 bases and J dropped 7 bases, with 12 bases sitting between them. CDR1 is SGHTA, CDR2 FQGTGA, per germline. CDR3 nucleotide sequence: TGTGCCAGCAGCGCGTCCGCCGGTAATGAGCAGTTCTTC. Its translation is CASSASAGNEQFF.

This clone was observed a handful of times. The genes are TRBV27 and TRBJ1-6; no clear D. This CDR3 is built from 13 residues. Trimming pared 7 bases from V and 0 bases from J, leaving 4 bases between. Germline V gene sequence: CDR1 MNHEY, CDR2 SMNVEV (reference sequence). The CDR3 is CASKSSYNSPLHF. The CDR3 DNA is TGTGCCAGCAAGAGCTCCTATAATTCACCCCTCCACTTT.

The genes are TRBV24-1 and TRBJ1-1; 8 bases are shared with TRBD1. The V and J ends lost 3 bases and 6 bases, in that order; junction bases with no gene match: 14. Germline V gene data show CDR1 as KGHDR and CDR2 as SFDVKD. CDR3 length equals 17 residues. CDR3 loop: CATSDPPDRAPFAEAFF. DNA of the CDR3: TGTGCCACCAGTGATCCACCGGACAGGGCCCCTTTTGCTGAAGCTTTCTTT.

Remarks on this clone: This specimen includes other DNA sequences encoding the same CDR3. V gene TRBV19 combines with J gene TRBJ1-1; D is undetermined. Germline V gene data show CDR1 as LNHDA and CDR2 as SQIVND (reference sequence). This CDR3 has 11 residues. V was shortened by 7 bases and J by 1 base, with 4 bases between the two germline ends. This chain's CDR3 is CASIRNTEAFF. The CDR3 DNA is TGTGCCAGTATCAGGAACACTGAAGCTTTCTTT.

V is TRBV5-4 and J is TRBJ2-5, with 11 positions matching TRBD2. Germline CDR1 and CDR2: SGHNT and YYREEE (reference sequence). The V gene end was trimmed by 1 base and the J gene end by 5 bases; junction bases not matched to a gene: 4. This CDR3 comprises 15 residues. The CDR3 DNA reads as TGTGCCAGCAGCTTGTTTAGCGGGGGGGCTGAGACCCAGTACTTC. Encoded protein: CASSLFSGGAETQYF.

The table lists this clone with a count of one. This rearrangement joins TRBV6-5 to TRBJ2-1, with 8 bases aligning to TRBD2. CDR1 is MNHEY, CDR2 SVGAGI, per germline. Trimming removed 0 bases from V and 8 bases from J; junction bases left unmatched: 6. The CDR3 contains 15 residues. CDR3 residues: CASSYSGLAAHEQFF. The CDR3 coding sequence is TGTGCCAGCAGTTACTCTGGACTAGCAGCCCATGAGCAGTTCTTC.

The chain recombines TRBV11-2 with TRBJ1-1; TRBD1 aligns across 9 bases. The germline V gene encodes CDR1 SGHAT and CDR2 FQNNGV. This CDR3 spans 14 amino acids. With 3 bases clipped from V and 4 bases from J, the junction kept 3 bases outside the gene matches. The CDR3 DNA is TGTGCCAGCAGCTTCCAGACAGGGGGCACTGAAGCTTTCTTT. Translating gives CASSFQTGGTEAFF.